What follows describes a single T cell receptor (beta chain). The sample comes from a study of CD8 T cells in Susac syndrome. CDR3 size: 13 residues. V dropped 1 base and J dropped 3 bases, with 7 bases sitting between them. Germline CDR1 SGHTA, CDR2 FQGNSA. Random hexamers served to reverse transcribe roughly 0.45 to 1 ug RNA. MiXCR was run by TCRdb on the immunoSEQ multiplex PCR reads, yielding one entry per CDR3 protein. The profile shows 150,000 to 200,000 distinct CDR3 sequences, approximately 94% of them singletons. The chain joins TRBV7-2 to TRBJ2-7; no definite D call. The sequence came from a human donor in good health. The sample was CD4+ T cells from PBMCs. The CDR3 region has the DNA TGTGCCAGCAGCTTAGAAGTAATCTACGAGCAGTACTTC. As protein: CASSLEVIYEQYF.